This record concerns one T cell receptor beta chain sequence. Antigen specificity is unknown. Before any sequencing was done, the ViraFEST assay used viral peptide pools to expand antigen-specific CD4+ T cells. Around day 10 of culture, CD4+ T cells were separated out. In the vaccine recipients, nucleocapsid antibodies were negative and there was no prior SARS-CoV-2 infection. Profiled with immunoSEQ multiplex PCR; TCRdb holds only in-frame clones, not every one. The table includes about 65,000 clones, roughly 76% detected once. The sample belongs to a study of vaccination effects on CD4 cells after COVID-19. With 4 bases clipped from V and 4 bases from J, the junction kept 2 bases outside the gene matches. The CDR3 loop spans 14 amino acids. Germline CDR1 is KGHSH and CDR2 is LQKENI. Study-wide results and limits: The study found marked clonal contraction of infection- and vaccine-induced clones late after vaccination.

The source is a human donor who received a COVID-19 vaccine. The chain employs TRBV18 and TRBJ2-7; 12 nucleotides align to TRBD1. The sample here was CD4+ T cells from PBMCs cultured with HCoV-NL63 spike peptides, taken before COVID-19 vaccination. The CDR3: CASSRDRGLYEQYV. As DNA, the CDR3 is TGTGCCAGCTCACGGGACAGGGGGCTATACGAGCAGTACGTC.